The 9 T cell receptor beta chains below come from one sample, sequenced in a study of blood T cell repertoires in COVID-19 (dated by TCRdb to about 2020). The method behind the library was the immunoSEQ multiplex PCR assay. TCRdb obtained this table from immuneACCESS and retained in-frame rearrangements with V and J assigned. These tables miss some clones; where compared with another copy, unresolved V genes account for less than half of the shortfall, and the remainder is unexplained. The sample table shows about 170,000 clones, and 65% to 85% are seen once. The ten most abundant clones make up about 2.7% of the sample. Source material: peripheral blood. These receptors were taken from a human donor with acute or convalescent COVID-19. The donor label of this sample is uncertain.

The genes are TRBV5-1 and TRBJ2-5; TRBD1 agrees at 7 bases. This CDR3 region has 14 residues. The V and J ends lost 0 bases and 2 bases, in that order; junction bases with no gene match: 1. The germline V gene encodes CDR1 SGHRS and CDR2 YFSETQ. For the CDR3, the DNA is TGCGCCAGCAGCTTGGCGGGACAGCAAGAGACCCAGTACTTC. This gives the protein CASSLAGQQETQYF. The whole variable domain, remainder taken from reference TRBV5-1 and TRBJ2-5, is KAGVTQTPRYLIKTRGQQVTLSCSPISGHRSVSWYQQTPGQGLQFLFEYFSETQRNKGNFPGRFSGRQFSNSRSEMNVSTLELGDSALYLCASSLAGQQETQYFGPGTRLLVL.

V gene TRBV5-4 combines with J gene TRBJ1-2; D may be TRBD1 (6 bases). Trimming took off 4 bases at V and 2 bases at J, with 12 bases between the two ends. Germline loops: CDR1 SGHNT, CDR2 YYREEE (reference sequence). This CDR3 comprises 14 residues. The DNA of the CDR3 is TGTGCCAGCAGCCTAGGGACAAACAACTATGGCTACACCTTC. Protein: CASSLGTNNYGYTF.

V is TRBV5-1 and J is TRBJ1-1, with 7 positions matching TRBD1. Germline V CDR1 and CDR2: SGHRS, YFSETQ. V shed 0 bases, J shed 4 bases, and the junction held 12 bases outside the gene matches. The CDR3 has 17 residues. This CDR3 is CASSLVGGANKFTEAFF. The DNA for the CDR3 is TGCGCCAGCAGCTTGGTAGGGGGCGCGAATAAGTTCACTGAAGCTTTCTTT. The full variable domain, in which reference TRBV5-1 and TRBJ1-1 provide the parts outside the CDR3, is KAGVTQTPRYLIKTRGQQVTLSCSPISGHRSVSWYQQTPGQGLQFLFEYFSETQRNKGNFPGRFSGRQFSNSRSEMNVSTLELGDSALYLCASSLVGGANKFTEAFFGQGTRLTVV.

The chain combines TRBV7-2 with TRBJ1-2, with 7 bases aligning to TRBD1. CDR1 is SGHTA and CDR2 is FQGNSA in the germline V gene. This CDR3 spans 15 amino acids. V shed 6 bases and J 4 bases; nucleotides not matched to a gene: 11. The CDR3 region has the DNA TGTGCCAGCAGTACCGGAACGGGACAGACCTATGGCTACACCTTC. This translates into CASSTGTGQTYGYTF.

The rearrangement uses TRBV18 and TRBJ2-7; 8 bases are a match to TRBD1. CDR1 is KGHSH and CDR2 is LQKENI in the germline V gene. CDR3 length equals 15 residues. The V segment lost 3 bases and the J segment 4 bases; nucleotides outside the gene matches: 8. The CDR3 coding sequence is TGTGCCAGCTCACCGTCAGGGGGCCTACTTTACGAGCAGTACTTC. Amino acid sequence: CASSPSGGLLYEQYF.

This clone occurred once. This chain links TRBV6-5 with TRBJ1-5; no clear D. This CDR3 has 14 amino acids. The V and J ends lost 4 bases and 11 bases respectively, with 18 bases between them. In germline, CDR1 is MNHEY, CDR2 SVGAGI. CDR3 nucleotides: TGTGCCAGCAGTTCCTCCGGGGTACCTTCGGCCCAGCATTTT. It encodes CASSSSGVPSAQHF.

The chain employs TRBV9 and TRBJ2-3; D is unresolved. The CDR3 loop spans 13 amino acids. The germline V gene has CDR1 SGDLS and CDR2 YYNGEE. Trimming stripped 0 bases from V and 8 bases from J, with 10 bases between. DNA of the CDR3: TGTGCCAGCAGCGTAGAGGATAGAGGTACGCAGTATTTT. Translation: CASSVEDRGTQYF.

V and J are TRBV7-3 and TRBJ2-1, with D perhaps TRBD2 (7 bases). The V gene's germline CDR1 is SGHTA and CDR2 FQGTGA. V lost 1 base, J lost 2 bases, and 21 bases lay in between. This CDR3 has 19 residues. The CDR3 region has the DNA TGTGCCAGCAGCTTAAGGGATGGGCGGGGGCAGTCCCCCTACAATGAGCAGTTCTTC. Translating it yields CASSLRDGRGQSPYNEQFF. Full variable domain (missing parts from reference TRBV7-3 and TRBJ2-1): GAGVSQTPSNKVTEKGKYVELRCDPISGHTALYWYRQSLGQGPEFLIYFQGTGAADDSGLPNDRFFAVRPEGSVSTLKIQRTERGDSAVYLCASSLRDGRGQSPYNEQFFGPGTRLTVL.

The chain employs TRBV30 and TRBJ1-1, with 7 bases matching TRBD1. This CDR3 has 14 residues. Per the germline V gene, CDR1 is GTSNPN and CDR2 is SVGIG (reference sequence). The V and J ends lost 3 bases and 4 bases, in that order; junction bases with no gene match: 8. CDR3: CAWSADRAGTEAFF. The CDR3, as DNA: TGTGCCTGGAGCGCAGACAGGGCGGGCACTGAAGCTTTCTTT. Variable domain in full (rest from reference TRBV30 and TRBJ1-1): SQTIHQWPATLVQPVGSPLSLECTVEGTSNPNLYWYRQAAGRGLQLLFYSVGIGQISSEVPQNLSASRPQDRQFILSSKKLLLSDSGFYLCAWSADRAGTEAFFGQGTRLTVV.